Following are 5 T cell receptor beta chains from one sample sequenced in a study of cytomegalovirus exposure and HLA in healthy donors (dated by TCRdb to about 2017). The receptor library was made with the immunoSEQ multiplex PCR assay. A mixture of 60 forward primers for TCR Vbeta segments and 13 reverse primers for TCR Jbeta segments was used in the multiplex PCR. This immuneACCESS table, as held by TCRdb, lists in-frame sequences with V and J called but not all clones. Of the missing ones, under half trace to an unresolved V gene in checked studies; the others have no known cause. Counted in this sample were some 120,000 clones; under 85% of them appeared once. The ten largest clonotypes hold 5.5% to 7.5% of the sample. Material: PBMCs. These receptors came from a woman aged 45-60 years in good health and CMV-seropositive.

The rearrangement joins TRBV28 to TRBJ1-2; a possible D gene is TRBD1 (6 bases). The CDR3 is 13 amino acids. V was cut by 6 bases and J by 4 bases, with 12 bases left in between. From germline, CDR1 is MDHEN and CDR2 SYDVKM. The CDR3 sequence: CASSWGLGYGYTF. The CDR3 region has the DNA TGTGCCAGCAGCTGGGGGCTGGGCTATGGCTACACCTTC.

This clone came up a few times. The rearrangement uses TRBV10-3 and TRBJ1-4; tentative D call: TRBD1 (6 bases). V was clipped by 5 bases and J by 7 bases, with 11 bases between them. The CDR3 contains 13 residues. Germline-derived CDR1 and CDR2 are ENHRY and SYGVKD. CDR3 nucleotide sequence: TGTGCCATCAGTACAGGGTCTGGTGAAAAACTGTTTTTT. This encodes CAISTGSGEKLFF.

This rearrangement joins TRBV2 to TRBJ1-4; 7 positions match TRBD1. The CDR3 is 14 residues long. The trim removed 5 bases at V and 3 bases at J, leaving 3 bases unmatched. Germline V gene data show CDR1 as SNHLY and CDR2 as FYNNEI. For the CDR3, the DNA is TGTGCCAGCAGTCCTCAGGGGGCTAATGAAAAACTGTTTTTT. Residues: CASSPQGANEKLFF.

V and J are TRBV2 and TRBJ1-6, with no clear D. V lost 7 bases and J 0 bases, leaving 7 bases between the germline ends. Looked up from germline, CDR1 is SNHLY and CDR2 is FYNNEI. The CDR3 has 14 residues. The CDR3 is CASTESSYNSPLHF. The CDR3 DNA reads TGTGCCAGCACGGAGAGCTCCTATAATTCACCCCTCCACTTT.

The rearrangement links TRBV29-1 to TRBJ1-2, with 7 bases matching TRBD1. Unmatched junction bases numbered 2, after V lost 4 bases and J lost 3 bases. Germline values: CDR1 SQVTM, CDR2 ANQGSEA. The CDR3 runs to 12 residues. CDR3 coding DNA: TGCAGCGTTGGGCAGGGGGACTATGGCTACACCTTC. Translation: CSVGQGDYGYTF.